What follows are 11 T cell receptor beta chains derived from one specimen sequenced in a study of T cell responses to AZD1222 COVID-19 vaccine. Sequenced by immunoSEQ multiplex PCR; TCRdb stores in-frame clones only, minus some. This table has some 180,000 clones, about 93% appearing once. The sample consisted of peripheral blood, taken 28 days after the second AZD1222 dose. The origin of the receptors is an adult who received the AZD1222 COVID-19 vaccine.

V gene TRBV2 combines with J gene TRBJ1-5, with 8 nucleotides matching TRBD1. From germline, CDR1 is SNHLY and CDR2 FYNNEI. The CDR3 runs to 15 residues. The J segment lost 0 bases and the V segment lost 5 bases, leaving 3 bases of the junction unmatched. The CDR3 region is CASSWDRNSNQPQHF. CDR3 coding DNA: TGTGCCAGCAGTTGGGACAGGAATAGCAATCAGCCCCAGCATTTT.

This clone appeared once. V gene TRBV7-8 combines with J gene TRBJ1-5; D gene unclear. Germline V CDR1 and CDR2: SGHVS, FQNEAQ. V lost 2 bases and J lost 7, with 12 bases in between. The CDR3 extends over 14 amino acids. The CDR3 bases are TGTGCCAGCAGCTTAATTCTAGTTGGCCAGCCCCAGCATTTT. It codes for CASSLILVGQPQHF.

The chain carries TRBV4-1 and TRBJ1-4; no definite D call. The CDR3 runs to 17 residues. V dropped 4 bases and J dropped 0 bases, with 15 bases sitting between them. Germline loops: CDR1 MGHRA, CDR2 YSYEKL. CDR3 DNA: TGCGCCAGCAGCCCCCGCGGGCAGGCCGCAACTAATGAAAAACTGTTTTTT. It is translated as CASSPRGQAATNEKLFF.

This chain joins TRBV7-2 and TRBJ2-5, with 10 bases lining up with TRBD2. This CDR3 is 18 amino acids long. Germline CDR1 reads SGHTA; CDR2 reads FQGNSA. V gave up 0 bases and J gave up 5 bases; unmatched junction bases: 12. The CDR3 coding sequence is TGTGCCAGCAGCTTAGCCCCCGGGGCGCTAGCGGGAGATGAGACCCAGTACTTC. It translates to CASSLAPGALAGDETQYF.

The chain recombines TRBV18 with TRBJ1-3; possible D gene TRBD1, 5 bases. V lost 3 bases and J 6 bases, leaving 6 bases between the germline ends. The CDR3 is 12 amino acids. Germline V lookup: CDR1 KGHSH, CDR2 LQKENI. CDR3 coding DNA: TGTGCCAGCTCACCGGGGCCAAACACCATATATTTT. Residues: CASSPGPNTIYF.

The chain employs TRBV2 and TRBJ2-3, with 8 positions matching TRBD2. CDR3 length: 14 amino acids. V shed 5 bases, J shed 3 bases, and the junction held 4 bases outside the gene matches. Looked up from germline, CDR1 is SNHLY and CDR2 is FYNNEI. CDR3 in DNA: TGTGCCAGCAGTTGGTCTAGCGGGACAGATACGCAGTATTTT. Translating it yields CASSWSSGTDTQYF.

The rearrangement joins TRBV5-1 to TRBJ1-3; D may be TRBD1 (6 bases). V lost 4 bases and J 0 bases, leaving 20 bases between the germline ends. This CDR3 spans 18 amino acids. Germline V CDR1 and CDR2: SGHRS, YFSETQ. CDR3 nucleotides: TGCGCCAGCAGCCCAAAGTCCGGGGGCTCGATCTCTGGAAACACCATATATTTT. Its translation: CASSPKSGGSISGNTIYF. Full variable domain (remainder filled in from reference TRBV5-1 and TRBJ1-3): KAGVTQTPRYLIKTRGQQVTLSCSPISGHRSVSWYQQTPGQGLQFLFEYFSETQRNKGNFPGRFSGRQFSNSRSEMNVSTLELGDSALYLCASSPKSGGSISGNTIYFGEGSWLTVV.

V and J are TRBV25-1 and TRBJ2-7; D tentatively fits TRBD1 or TRBD2 (5 bases each). The CDR3 totals 16 residues. Deletions cut 1 base from V and 5 bases from J, with 18 bases between. Germline V gene sequence: CDR1 MGHDK, CDR2 SYGVNS. The CDR3 here is CASSESGSGVWHEQYF. The CDR3 nucleotides are TGTGCCAGCAGTGAATCAGGGAGTGGGGTTTGGCACGAGCAGTACTTC.

This rearrangement joins TRBV29-1 to TRBJ1-5; TRBD1 matches 9 bases. The CDR3 runs to 13 residues. CDR1 is SQVTM and CDR2 is ANQGSEA in the germline V gene. Losses at the gene ends were 7 bases for V and 6 bases for J; bases not matched to a gene: 7. The CDR3 reads CSDQWDRVQPQHF. The CDR3 nucleotides are TGCAGCGACCAATGGGACAGGGTTCAGCCCCAGCATTTT.

The CDR3 spells CASSHGTGKAYEQYF. The CDR3 coding sequence is TGTGCCAGCAGCCACGGGACAGGGAAGGCCTACGAGCAGTACTTC. The chain links TRBV3-1 (or the pseudogene TRBV3-2) to TRBJ2-7; 9 positions agree with TRBD1. The CDR3 loop spans 15 amino acids. V lost 3 bases and J lost 2; bases outside the gene matches: 5. Germline assignment: CDR1 LGHDT and CDR2 YNNKEL (reference sequence).

This chain links TRBV6-6 with TRBJ2-1; 11 positions match TRBD2. This CDR3 comprises 14 residues. J gave up 7 bases and V 5 bases, and 4 bases lay outside the gene matches. Germline V gives CDR1 MNHNY, CDR2 SVGAGI (reference sequence). Written as DNA, the CDR3 is TGTGCCAGCAGTCTAGCGGGGGGCCAGAATGAGCAGTTCTTC. Translated: CASSLAGGQNEQFF.